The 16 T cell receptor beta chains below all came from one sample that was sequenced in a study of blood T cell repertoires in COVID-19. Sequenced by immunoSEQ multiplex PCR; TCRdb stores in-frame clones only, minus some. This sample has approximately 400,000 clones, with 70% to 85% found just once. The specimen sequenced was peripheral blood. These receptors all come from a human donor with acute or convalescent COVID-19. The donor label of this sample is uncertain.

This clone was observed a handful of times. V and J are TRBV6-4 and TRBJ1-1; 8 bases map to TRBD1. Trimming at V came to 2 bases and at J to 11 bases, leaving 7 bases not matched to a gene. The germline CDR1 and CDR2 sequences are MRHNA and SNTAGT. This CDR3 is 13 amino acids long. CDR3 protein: CASSDGQGISAFF. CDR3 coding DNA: TGTGCCAGCAGTGACGGACAGGGTATAAGCGCTTTCTTT.

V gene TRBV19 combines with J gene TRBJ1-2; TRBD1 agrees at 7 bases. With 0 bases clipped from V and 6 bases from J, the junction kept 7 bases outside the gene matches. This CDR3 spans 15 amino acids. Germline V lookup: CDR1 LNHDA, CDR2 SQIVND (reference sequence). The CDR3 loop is CASSIDDREANGYTF. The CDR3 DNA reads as TGTGCCAGTAGTATAGATGACAGGGAAGCTAATGGCTACACCTTC.

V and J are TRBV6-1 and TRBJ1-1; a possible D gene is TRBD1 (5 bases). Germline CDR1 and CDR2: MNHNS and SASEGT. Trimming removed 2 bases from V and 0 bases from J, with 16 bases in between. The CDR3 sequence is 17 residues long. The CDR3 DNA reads TGTGCCAGCAGTGAAACCCCGGTGGCAGGGCTGAACACTGAAGCTTTCTTT. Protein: CASSETPVAGLNTEAFF.

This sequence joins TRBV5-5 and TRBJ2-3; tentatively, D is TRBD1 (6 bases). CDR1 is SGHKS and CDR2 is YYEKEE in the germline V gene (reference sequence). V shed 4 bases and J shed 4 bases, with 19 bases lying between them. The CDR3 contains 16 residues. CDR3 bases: TGTGCCAGCAGCCCACCACAGGGAAGAGGGTCAGATACGCAGTATTTT. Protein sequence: CASSPPQGRGSDTQYF.

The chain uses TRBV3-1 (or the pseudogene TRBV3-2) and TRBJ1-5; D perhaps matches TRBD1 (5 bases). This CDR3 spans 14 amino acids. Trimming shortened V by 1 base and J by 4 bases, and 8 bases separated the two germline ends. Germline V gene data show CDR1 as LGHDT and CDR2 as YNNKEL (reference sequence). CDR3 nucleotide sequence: TGTGCCAGCAGCCAAGTTGCAGGGAATCAGCCCCAGCATTTT. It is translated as CASSQVAGNQPQHF.

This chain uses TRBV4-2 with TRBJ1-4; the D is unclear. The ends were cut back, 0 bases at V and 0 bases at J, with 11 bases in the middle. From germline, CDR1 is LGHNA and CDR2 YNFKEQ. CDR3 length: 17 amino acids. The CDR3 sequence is CASSQDWESATNEKLFF. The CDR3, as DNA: TGTGCCAGCAGCCAAGATTGGGAGTCTGCAACTAATGAAAAACTGTTTTTT.

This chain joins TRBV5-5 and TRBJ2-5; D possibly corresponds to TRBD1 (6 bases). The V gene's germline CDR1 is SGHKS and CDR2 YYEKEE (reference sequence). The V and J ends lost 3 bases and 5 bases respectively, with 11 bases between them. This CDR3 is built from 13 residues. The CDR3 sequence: CASSSRQDETQYF. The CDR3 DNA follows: TGTGCCAGCAGCTCTCGACAGGATGAGACCCAGTACTTC.

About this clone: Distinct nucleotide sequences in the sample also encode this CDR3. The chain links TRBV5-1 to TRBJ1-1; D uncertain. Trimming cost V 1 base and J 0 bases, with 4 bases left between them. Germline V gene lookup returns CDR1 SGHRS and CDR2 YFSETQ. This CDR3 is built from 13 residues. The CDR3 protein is CASSLRVNTEAFF. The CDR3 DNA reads TGCGCCAGCAGCTTGCGGGTGAACACTGAAGCTTTCTTT.

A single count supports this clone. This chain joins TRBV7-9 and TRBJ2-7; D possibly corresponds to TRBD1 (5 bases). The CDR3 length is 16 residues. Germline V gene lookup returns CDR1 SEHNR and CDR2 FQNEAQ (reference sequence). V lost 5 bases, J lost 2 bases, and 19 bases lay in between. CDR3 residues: CASSPRTFNRTYEQYF. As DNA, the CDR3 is TGTGCCAGCAGCCCTCGCACCTTTAACAGGACCTACGAGCAGTACTTC.

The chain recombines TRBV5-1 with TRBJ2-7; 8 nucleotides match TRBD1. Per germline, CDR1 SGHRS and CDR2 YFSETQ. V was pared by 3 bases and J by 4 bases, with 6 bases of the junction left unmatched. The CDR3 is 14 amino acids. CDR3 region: CASSSRQGQYEQYF. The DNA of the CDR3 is TGCGCCAGCAGCTCTCGACAGGGGCAGTACGAGCAGTACTTC. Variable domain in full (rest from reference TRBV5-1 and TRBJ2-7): KAGVTQTPRYLIKTRGQQVTLSCSPISGHRSVSWYQQTPGQGLQFLFEYFSETQRNKGNFPGRFSGRQFSNSRSEMNVSTLELGDSALYLCASSSRQGQYEQYFGPGTRLTVT.

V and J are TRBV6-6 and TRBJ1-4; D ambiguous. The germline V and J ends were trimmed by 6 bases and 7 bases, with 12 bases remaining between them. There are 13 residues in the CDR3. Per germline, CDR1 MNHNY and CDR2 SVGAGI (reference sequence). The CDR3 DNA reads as TGTGCCAGCAGACTTACGGCGGGTGAAAAACTGTTTTTT. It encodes CASRLTAGEKLFF.

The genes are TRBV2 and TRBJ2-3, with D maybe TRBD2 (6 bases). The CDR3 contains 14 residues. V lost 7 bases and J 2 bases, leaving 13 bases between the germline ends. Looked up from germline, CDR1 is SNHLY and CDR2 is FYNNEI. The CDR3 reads CASTGEASTDTQYF. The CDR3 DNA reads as TGTGCCAGCACTGGGGAGGCTTCCACAGATACGCAGTATTTT.

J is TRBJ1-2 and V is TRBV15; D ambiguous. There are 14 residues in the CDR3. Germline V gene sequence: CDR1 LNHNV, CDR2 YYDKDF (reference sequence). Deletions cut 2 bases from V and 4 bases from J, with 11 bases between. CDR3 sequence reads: CATSRSGIGYGYTF. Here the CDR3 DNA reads TGTGCCACCAGCAGATCGGGGATCGGCTATGGCTACACCTTC. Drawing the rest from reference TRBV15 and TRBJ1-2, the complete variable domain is DAMVIQNPRYQVTQFGKPVTLSCSQTLNHNVMYWYQQKSSQAPKLLFHYYDKDFNNEADTPDNFQSRRPNTSFCFLDIRSPGLGDTAMYLCATSRSGIGYGYTFGSGTRLTVV.

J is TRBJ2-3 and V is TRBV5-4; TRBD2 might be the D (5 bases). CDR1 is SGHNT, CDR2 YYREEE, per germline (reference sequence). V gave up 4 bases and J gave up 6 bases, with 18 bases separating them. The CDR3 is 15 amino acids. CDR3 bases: TGTGCCAGCAGCCGTCCGGGATTCAACCTGGATACGCAGTATTTT. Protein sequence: CASSRPGFNLDTQYF.

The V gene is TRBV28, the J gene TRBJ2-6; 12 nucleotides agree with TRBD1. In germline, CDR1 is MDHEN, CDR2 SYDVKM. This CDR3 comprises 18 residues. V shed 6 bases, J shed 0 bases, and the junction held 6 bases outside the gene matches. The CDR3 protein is CASRTGTGGHSGANVLTF. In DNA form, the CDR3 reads TGTGCCAGCAGAACCGGGACAGGGGGCCACTCTGGGGCCAACGTCCTGACTTTC. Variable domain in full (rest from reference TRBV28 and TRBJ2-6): DVKVTQSSRYLVKRTGEKVFLECVQDMDHENMFWYRQDPGLGLRLIYFSYDVKMKEKGDIPEGYSVSREKKERFSLILESASTNQTSMYLCASRTGTGGHSGANVLTFGAGSRLTVL.

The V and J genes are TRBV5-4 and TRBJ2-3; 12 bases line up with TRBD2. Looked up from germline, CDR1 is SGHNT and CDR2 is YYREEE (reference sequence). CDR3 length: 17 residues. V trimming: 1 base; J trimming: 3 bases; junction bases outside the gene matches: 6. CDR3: CASSLTRLAGETDTQYF. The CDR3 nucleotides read TGTGCCAGCAGCTTGACGCGACTAGCGGGAGAAACAGATACGCAGTATTTT.